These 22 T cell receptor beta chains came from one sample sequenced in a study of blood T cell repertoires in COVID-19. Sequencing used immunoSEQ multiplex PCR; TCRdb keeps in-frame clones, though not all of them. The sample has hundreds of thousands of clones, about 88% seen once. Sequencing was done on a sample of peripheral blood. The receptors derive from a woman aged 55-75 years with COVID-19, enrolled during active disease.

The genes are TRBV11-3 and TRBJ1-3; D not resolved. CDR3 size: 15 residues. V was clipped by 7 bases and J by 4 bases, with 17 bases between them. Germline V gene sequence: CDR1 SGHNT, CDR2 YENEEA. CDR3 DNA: TGTGCCAGCAACTCCCGAGACGGGGAGGGAAACACCATATATTTT. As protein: CASNSRDGEGNTIYF.

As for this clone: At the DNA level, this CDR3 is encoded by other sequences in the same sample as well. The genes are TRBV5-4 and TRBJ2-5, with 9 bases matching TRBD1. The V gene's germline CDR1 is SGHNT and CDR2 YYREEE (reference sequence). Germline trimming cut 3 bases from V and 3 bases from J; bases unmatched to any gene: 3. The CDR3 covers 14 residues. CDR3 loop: CASSSQGAEETQYF. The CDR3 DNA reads TGTGCCAGCAGCTCACAGGGGGCTGAAGAGACCCAGTACTTC. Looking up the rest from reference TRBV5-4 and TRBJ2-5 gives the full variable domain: ETGVTQSPTHLIKTRGQQVTLRCSSQSGHNTVSWYQQALGQGPQFIFQYYREEENGRGNFPPRFSGLQFPNYSSELNVNALELDDSALYLCASSSQGAEETQYFGPGTRLLVL.

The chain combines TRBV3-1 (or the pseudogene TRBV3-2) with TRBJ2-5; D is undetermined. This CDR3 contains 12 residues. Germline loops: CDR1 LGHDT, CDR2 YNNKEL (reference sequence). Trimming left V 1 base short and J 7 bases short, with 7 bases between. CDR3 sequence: CASSQVGWTQYF. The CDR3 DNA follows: TGTGCCAGCAGCCAAGTTGGCTGGACCCAGTACTTC.

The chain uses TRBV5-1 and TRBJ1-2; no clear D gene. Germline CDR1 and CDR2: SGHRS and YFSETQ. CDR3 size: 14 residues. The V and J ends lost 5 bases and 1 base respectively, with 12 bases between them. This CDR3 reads CASSEAGYNYGYTF. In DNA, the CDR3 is TGCGCCAGCAGTGAGGCGGGGTATAACTATGGCTACACCTTC.

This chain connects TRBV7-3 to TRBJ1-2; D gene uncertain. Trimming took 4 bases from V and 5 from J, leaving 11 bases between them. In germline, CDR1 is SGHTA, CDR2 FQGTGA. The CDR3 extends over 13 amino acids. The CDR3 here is CASSSGPGYGYTF. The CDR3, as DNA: TGTGCCAGCAGCTCCGGCCCGGGTTATGGCTACACCTTC.

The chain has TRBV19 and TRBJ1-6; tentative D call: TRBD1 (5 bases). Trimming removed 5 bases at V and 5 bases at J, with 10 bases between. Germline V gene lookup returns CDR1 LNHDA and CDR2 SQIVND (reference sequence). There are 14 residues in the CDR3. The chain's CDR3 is CASSRPQDNSPLHF. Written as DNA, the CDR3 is TGTGCCAGTAGTCGACCACAGGATAATTCACCCCTCCACTTT.

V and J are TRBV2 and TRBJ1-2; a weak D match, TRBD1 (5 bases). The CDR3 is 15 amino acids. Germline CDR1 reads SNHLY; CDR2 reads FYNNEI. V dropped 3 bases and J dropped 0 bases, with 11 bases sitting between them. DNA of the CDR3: TGTGCCAGCAGTGATGGGGGGTCGGCTAACTATGGCTACACCTTC. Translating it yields CASSDGGSANYGYTF.

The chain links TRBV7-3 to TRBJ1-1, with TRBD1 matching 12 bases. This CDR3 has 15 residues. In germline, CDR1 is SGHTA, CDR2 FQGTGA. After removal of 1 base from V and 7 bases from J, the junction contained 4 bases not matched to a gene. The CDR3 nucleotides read TGTGCCAGCAGCTTAATAGGGACAGGGGGCGATGAAGCTTTCTTT. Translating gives CASSLIGTGGDEAFF.

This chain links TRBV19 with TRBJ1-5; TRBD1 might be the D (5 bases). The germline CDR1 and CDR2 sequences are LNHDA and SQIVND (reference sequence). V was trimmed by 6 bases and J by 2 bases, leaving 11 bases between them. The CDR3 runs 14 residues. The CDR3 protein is CASSPTERNQPQHF. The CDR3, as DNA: TGTGCCAGTAGCCCGACAGAGCGCAATCAGCCCCAGCATTTT. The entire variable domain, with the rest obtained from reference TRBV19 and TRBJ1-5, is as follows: DGGITQSPKYLFRKEGQNVTLSCEQNLNHDAMYWYRQDPGQGLRLIYYSQIVNDFQKGDIAEGYSVSREKKESFPLTVTSAQKNPTAFYLCASSPTERNQPQHFGDGTRLSIL.

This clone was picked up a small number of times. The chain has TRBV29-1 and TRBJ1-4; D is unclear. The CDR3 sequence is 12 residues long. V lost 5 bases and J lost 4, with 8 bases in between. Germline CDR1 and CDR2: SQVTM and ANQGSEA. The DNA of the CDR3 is TGCAGCGTTCAGTCGGGTAATGAAAAACTGTTTTTT. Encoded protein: CSVQSGNEKLFF.

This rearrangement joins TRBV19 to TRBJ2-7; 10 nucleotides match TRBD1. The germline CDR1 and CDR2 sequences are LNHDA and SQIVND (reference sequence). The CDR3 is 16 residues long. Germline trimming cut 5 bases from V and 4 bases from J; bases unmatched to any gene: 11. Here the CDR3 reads CASSDQRRTGGYEQYF. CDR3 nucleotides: TGTGCCAGTAGTGACCAAAGGAGGACAGGGGGTTACGAGCAGTACTTC.

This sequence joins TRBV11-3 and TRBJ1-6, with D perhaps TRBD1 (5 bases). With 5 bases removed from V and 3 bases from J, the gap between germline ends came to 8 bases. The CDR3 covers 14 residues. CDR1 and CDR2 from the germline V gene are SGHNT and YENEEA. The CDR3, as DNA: TGTGCCAGCAGCGTGGGGGGCTATAATTCACCCCTCCACTTT. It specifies CASSVGGYNSPLHF.

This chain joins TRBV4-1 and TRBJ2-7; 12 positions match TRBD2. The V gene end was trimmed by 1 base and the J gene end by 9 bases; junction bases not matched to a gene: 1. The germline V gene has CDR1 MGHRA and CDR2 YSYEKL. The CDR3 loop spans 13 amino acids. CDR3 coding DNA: TGCGCCAGCAGCCAAGTGGGACTAGCGGGGCAGTACTTC. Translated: CASSQVGLAGQYF.

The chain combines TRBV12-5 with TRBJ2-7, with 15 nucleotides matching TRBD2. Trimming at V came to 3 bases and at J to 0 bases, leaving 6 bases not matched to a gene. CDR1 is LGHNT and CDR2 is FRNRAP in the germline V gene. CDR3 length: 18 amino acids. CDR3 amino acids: CASGFRGLAGGSSYEQYF. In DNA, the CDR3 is TGTGCTAGTGGTTTCCGCGGACTAGCGGGGGGGAGCTCCTACGAGCAGTACTTC.

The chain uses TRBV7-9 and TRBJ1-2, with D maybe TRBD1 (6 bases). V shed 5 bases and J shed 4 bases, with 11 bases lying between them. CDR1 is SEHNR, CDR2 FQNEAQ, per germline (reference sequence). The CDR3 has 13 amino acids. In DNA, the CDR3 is TGTGCCAGCAGCCTGATAGGGGGCTATGGCTACACCTTC. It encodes CASSLIGGYGYTF. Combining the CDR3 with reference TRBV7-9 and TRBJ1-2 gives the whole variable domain DTGVSQNPRHKITKRGQNVTFRCDPISEHNRLYWYRQTLGQGPEFLTYFQNEAQLEKSRLLSDRFSAERPKGSFSTLEIQRTEQGDSAMYLCASSLIGGYGYTFGSGTRLTVV.

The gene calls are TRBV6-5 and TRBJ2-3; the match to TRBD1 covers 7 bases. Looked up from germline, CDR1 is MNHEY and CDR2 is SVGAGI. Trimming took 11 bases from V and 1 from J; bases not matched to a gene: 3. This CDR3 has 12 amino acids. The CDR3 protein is CAFGQGTDTQYF. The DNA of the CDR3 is TGTGCCTTCGGACAGGGCACAGATACGCAGTATTTT.

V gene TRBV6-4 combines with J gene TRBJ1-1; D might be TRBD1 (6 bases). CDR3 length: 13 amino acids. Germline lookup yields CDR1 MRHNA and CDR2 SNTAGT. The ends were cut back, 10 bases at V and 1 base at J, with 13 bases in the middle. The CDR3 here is CATARGANTEAFF. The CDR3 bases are TGTGCCACCGCTCGGGGGGCGAACACTGAAGCTTTCTTT.

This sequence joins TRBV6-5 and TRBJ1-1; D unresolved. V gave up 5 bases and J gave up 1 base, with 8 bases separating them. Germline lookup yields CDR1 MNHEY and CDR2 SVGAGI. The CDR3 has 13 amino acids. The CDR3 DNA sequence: TGTGCCAGCAGTAGACAAGCGAACACTGAAGCTTTCTTT. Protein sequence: CASSRQANTEAFF.

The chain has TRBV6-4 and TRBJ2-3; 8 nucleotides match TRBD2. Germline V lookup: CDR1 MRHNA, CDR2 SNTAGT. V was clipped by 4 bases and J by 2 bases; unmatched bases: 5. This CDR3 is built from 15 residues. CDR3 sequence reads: CASSAGGPYTDTQYF. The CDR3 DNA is TGTGCCAGCAGTGCGGGGGGGCCGTACACAGATACGCAGTATTTT.

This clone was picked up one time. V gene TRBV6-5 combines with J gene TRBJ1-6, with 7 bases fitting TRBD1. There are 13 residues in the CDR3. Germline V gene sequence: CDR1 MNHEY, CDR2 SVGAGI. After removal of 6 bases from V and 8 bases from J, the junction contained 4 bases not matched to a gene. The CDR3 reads CASRPGGHSPLHF. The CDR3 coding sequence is TGTGCCAGCAGGCCAGGGGGACATTCACCCCTCCACTTT.

CDR3 residues: CASRGQMNTEAFF. The CDR3 nucleotides are TGTGCCAGCCGAGGACAGATGAACACTGAAGCTTTCTTT. The chain carries TRBV11-2 and TRBJ1-1; maybe TRBD1 (6 bases). The CDR3 runs 13 residues. V was shortened by 8 bases and J by 0 bases, with 10 bases between the two germline ends. Germline CDR1 and CDR2: SGHAT and FQNNGV.

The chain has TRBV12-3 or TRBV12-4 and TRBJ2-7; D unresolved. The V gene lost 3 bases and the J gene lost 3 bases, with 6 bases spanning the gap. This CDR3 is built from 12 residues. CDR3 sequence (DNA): TGTGCCAGCAGTTTGTCGGGCTACGAGCAGTACTTC. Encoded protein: CASSLSGYEQYF.